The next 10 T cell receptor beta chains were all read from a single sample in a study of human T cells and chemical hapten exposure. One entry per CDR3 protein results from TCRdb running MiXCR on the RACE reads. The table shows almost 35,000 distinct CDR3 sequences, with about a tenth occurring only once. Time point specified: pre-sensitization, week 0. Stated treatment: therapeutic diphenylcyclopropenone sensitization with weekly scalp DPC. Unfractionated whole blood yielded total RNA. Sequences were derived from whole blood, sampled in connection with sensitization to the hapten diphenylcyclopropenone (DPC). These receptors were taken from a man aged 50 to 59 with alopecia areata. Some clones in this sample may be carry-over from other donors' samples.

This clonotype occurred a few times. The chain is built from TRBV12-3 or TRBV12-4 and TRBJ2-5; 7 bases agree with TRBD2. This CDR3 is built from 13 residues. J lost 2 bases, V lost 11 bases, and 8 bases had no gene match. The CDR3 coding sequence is TGTGCCTGCGGGAGAACGGCGCAAGAGACCCAGTACTTC. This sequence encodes CACGRTAQETQYF.

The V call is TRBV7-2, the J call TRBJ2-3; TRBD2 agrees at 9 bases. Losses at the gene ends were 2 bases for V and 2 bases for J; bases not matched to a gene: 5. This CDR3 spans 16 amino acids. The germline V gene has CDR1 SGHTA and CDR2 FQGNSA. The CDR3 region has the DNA TGTGCCAGCAGCTTACCCCCGGGACTAGCCACAGATACGCAGTATTTT. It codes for CASSLPPGLATDTQYF.

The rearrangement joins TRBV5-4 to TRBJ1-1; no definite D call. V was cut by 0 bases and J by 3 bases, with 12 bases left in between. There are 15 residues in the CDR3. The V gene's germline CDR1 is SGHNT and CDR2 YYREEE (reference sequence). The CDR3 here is CASSLAPDDYTEAFF. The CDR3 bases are TGTGCCAGCAGCTTGGCCCCGGACGATTACACTGAAGCTTTCTTT.

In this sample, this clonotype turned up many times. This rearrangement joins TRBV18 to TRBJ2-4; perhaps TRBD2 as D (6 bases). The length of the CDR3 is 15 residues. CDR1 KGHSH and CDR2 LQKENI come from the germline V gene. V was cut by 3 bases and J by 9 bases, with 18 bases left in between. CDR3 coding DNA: TGTGCCAGCTCACCTGCGACCGGGGGAAGCGGCATTCAGTACTTC. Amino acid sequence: CASSPATGGSGIQYF.

This CDR3 reads CSANEKLYEQYF. Written as DNA, the CDR3 is TGCAGTGCTAACGAAAAACTCTACGAGCAGTACTTC. V and J are TRBV20-1 and TRBJ2-7; D unresolved. Trimming shortened V by 4 bases and J by 3 bases, and 10 bases separated the two germline ends. The CDR3 length is 12 residues. CDR1 and CDR2 from the germline V gene are DFQATT and SNEGSKA (reference sequence).

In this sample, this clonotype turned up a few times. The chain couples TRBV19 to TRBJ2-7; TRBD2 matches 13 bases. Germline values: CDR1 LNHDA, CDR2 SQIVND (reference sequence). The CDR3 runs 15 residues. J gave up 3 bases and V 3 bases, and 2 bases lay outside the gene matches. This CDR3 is CASSMGLAGFYEQYF. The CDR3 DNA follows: TGTGCCAGTAGTATGGGACTAGCGGGATTCTACGAGCAGTACTTC.

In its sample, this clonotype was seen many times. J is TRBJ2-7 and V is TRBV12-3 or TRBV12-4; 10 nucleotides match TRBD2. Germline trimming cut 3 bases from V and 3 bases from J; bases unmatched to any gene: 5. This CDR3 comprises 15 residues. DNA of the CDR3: TGTGCCAGCAGTTTGGGACTAGCGCCCGTCTACGAGCAGTACTTC. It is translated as CASSLGLAPVYEQYF.

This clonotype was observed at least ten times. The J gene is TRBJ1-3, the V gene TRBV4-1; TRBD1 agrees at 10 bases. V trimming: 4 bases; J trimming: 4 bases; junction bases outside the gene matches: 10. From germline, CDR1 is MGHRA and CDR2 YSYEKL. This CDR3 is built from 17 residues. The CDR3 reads CASSPSRDRGIGNTIYF. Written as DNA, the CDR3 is TGCGCCAGCAGCCCCTCCCGGGACAGGGGCATCGGAAACACCATATATTTT.

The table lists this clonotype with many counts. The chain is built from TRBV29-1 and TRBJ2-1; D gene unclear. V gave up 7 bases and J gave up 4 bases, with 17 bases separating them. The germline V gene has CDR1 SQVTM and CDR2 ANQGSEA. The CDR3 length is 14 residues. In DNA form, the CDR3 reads TGCAGCGCAACCCGGCCTACCGCGTACAATGAGCAGTTCTTC. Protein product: CSATRPTAYNEQFF.

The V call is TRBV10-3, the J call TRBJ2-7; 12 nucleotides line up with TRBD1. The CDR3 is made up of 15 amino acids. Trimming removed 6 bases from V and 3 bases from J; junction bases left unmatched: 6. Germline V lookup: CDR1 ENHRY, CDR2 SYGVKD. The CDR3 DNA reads TGTGCCATCAGAACCGGGACAGGGGGCAGCTACGAGCAGTACTTC. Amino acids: CAIRTGTGGSYEQYF.